Below are 10 T cell receptor beta chains sequenced from a single sample in a study of CD8+ T cells in alopecia areata. The authors extracted RNA and reverse transcribed it into cDNA as the sequencing template. Produced via immunoSEQ multiplex PCR; TCRdb's table is partial and in-frame only. The table records about 130,000 clones, around 50% of them present only once. Material: CD4+ T cells sorted from blood, obtained at week 0. All receptors derive from a human donor with alopecia areata.

This clone was observed a few times. The chain carries TRBV9 and TRBJ2-5; D call uncertain. V was trimmed by 3 bases and J by 0 bases, leaving 0 bases between them. The germline CDR1 and CDR2 sequences are SGDLS and YYNGEE. The CDR3 has 11 amino acids. The CDR3 sequence: CASSDQETQYF. The CDR3 coding sequence is TGTGCCAGCAGCGACCAAGAGACCCAGTACTTC. The variable domain in full, completed from reference TRBV9 and TRBJ2-5, reads DSGVTQTPKHLITATGQRVTLRCSPRSGDLSVYWYQQSLDQGLQFLIQYYNGEERAKGNILERFSAQQFPDLHSELNLSSLELGDSALYFCASSDQETQYFGPGTRLLVL.

V is TRBV2 and J is TRBJ1-1; TRBD1 is a possible D gene (6 bases). Between the trimmed V and J ends, which lost 6 bases and 1 base, there was a span of 9 bases. The CDR3 spans 13 residues. Per germline, CDR1 SNHLY and CDR2 FYNNEI. CDR3 in DNA: TGTGCCAGCAGGAGGACAGCGAACACTGAAGCTTTCTTT. Translation gives CASRRTANTEAFF.

At least ten counts were recorded for this clone. This chain uses TRBV4-2 with TRBJ1-6; TRBD1 agrees at 7 bases. The CDR3 spans 13 residues. Germline assignment: CDR1 LGHNA and CDR2 YNFKEQ. V gave up 6 bases and J gave up 5 bases; unmatched junction bases: 1. This CDR3 is CASRGQNNSPLHF. The CDR3 coding sequence is TGTGCCAGCAGGGGACAGAATAATTCACCCCTCCACTTT.

The genes are TRBV30 and TRBJ1-1; D is ambiguous. V was trimmed by 5 bases and J by 4 bases, leaving 11 bases between them. Germline values: CDR1 GTSNPN, CDR2 SVGIG (reference sequence). This CDR3 is 12 amino acids long. The CDR3 protein is CAWGEEGTEAFF. The CDR3 DNA sequence: TGTGCCTGGGGGGAGGAAGGCACTGAAGCTTTCTTT.

V and J are TRBV6-5 and TRBJ1-5; D ambiguous. Germline V gives CDR1 MNHEY, CDR2 SVGAGI. V lost 4 bases and J lost 0, with 4 bases in between. CDR3 length: 13 amino acids. In nucleotides, the CDR3 is TGTGCCAGCAGTTTAGCTAGCAATCAGCCCCAGCATTTT. Protein product: CASSLASNQPQHF.

The chain employs TRBV10-3 and TRBJ2-3, with D unresolved. The CDR3 runs 15 residues. Trimming removed 4 bases from V and 0 bases from J, with 11 bases in between. Germline values: CDR1 ENHRY, CDR2 SYGVKD. The CDR3 DNA reads TGTGCCATCAGTGTTACGGCGTCTAGCACAGATACGCAGTATTTT. This codes for CAISVTASSTDTQYF.

There are a few counts of this clone. The chain links TRBV18 to TRBJ2-5; D is ambiguous. Germline V lookup: CDR1 KGHSH, CDR2 LQKENI. Trimming pared 6 bases from V and 0 bases from J, leaving 17 bases between. This CDR3 has 16 amino acids. The CDR3 sequence: CASSLDGPLNQETQYF. The CDR3 region has the DNA TGTGCCAGCTCTCTGGATGGTCCGCTTAACCAAGAGACCCAGTACTTC.

This chain links TRBV4-1 with TRBJ2-5, with 13 positions matching TRBD2. Germline V gene sequence: CDR1 MGHRA, CDR2 YSYEKL. The CDR3 is 18 amino acids. V shed 4 bases, J shed 3 bases, and the junction held 11 bases outside the gene matches. The CDR3 here is CASSPTRTSGRIKETQYF. CDR3 DNA sequence: TGCGCCAGCAGCCCCACTCGGACTAGCGGGAGAATAAAAGAGACCCAGTACTTC.

V gene TRBV5-4 combines with J gene TRBJ2-1; D is perhaps TRBD2 (5 bases). The germline V gene has CDR1 SGHNT and CDR2 YYREEE (reference sequence). The CDR3 loop spans 13 amino acids. The V gene lost 5 bases and the J gene lost 7 bases, with 13 bases spanning the gap. Here the CDR3 DNA reads TGTGCCAGCAGTTCCTTACTAGGGAATGAGCAGTTCTTC. Its protein is CASSSLLGNEQFF.

This clone came up once. The rearrangement uses TRBV6-5 and TRBJ1-2, with D possibly TRBD1 on 5 matching bases. The CDR3 extends over 14 amino acids. Germline assignment: CDR1 MNHEY and CDR2 SVGAGI. V lost 0 bases and J lost 7, with 12 bases in between. CDR3 DNA sequence: TGTGCCAGCAGTTACTCGATGGGAGGGGCTGGCTACACCTTC. Translating it yields CASSYSMGGAGYTF.